Listed below are T cell receptor beta chains from one sample, sequenced in a study of PD-L1 blockade in urothelial cancer. Data came from immunoSEQ multiplex PCR; TCRdb stores just in-frame clones and leaves some out. The sample has under 55,000 clones; over 75% are singletons. The source material was PBMCs, sampled around atezolizumab (anti-PD-L1) treatment. These receptors were taken from a man in his forties with urothelial cancer. CDR3s include the opening cysteine and the closing phenylalanine or tryptophan. The D gene is left open where the match is weak. Where a row states a size, it is once, few, many or the class of an expanded clone; other rows omit it.

>-|TRBV7-2|TRBJ2-7|-
CASSLGGTSWEQYF
TGTGCCAGCAGCTTAGGGGGGACTTCGTGGGAGCAGTACTTC
>once|TRBV7-6|TRBJ2-1|TRBD2
CASSPGLAGGGDNEQFF
TGTGCCAGCAGCCCGGGACTAGCGGGAGGCGGCGACAATGAGCAGTTCTTC
>-|TRBV29-1|TRBJ1-5|-
CSVATNSNQPQHF
TGCAGCGTTGCTACCAATAGCAATCAGCCCCAGCATTTT
>-|TRBV15|TRBJ2-7|-
CATSNTAYEQYF
TGTGCCACCAGCAATACAGCCTACGAGCAGTACTTC
>-|TRBV5-1|TRBJ2-3|-
CASRPPTATGADTQYF
TGCGCCAGCAGACCCCCGACCGCCACAGGCGCAGATACGCAGTATTTT
>-|TRBV6-4|TRBJ1-5|-
CASSAGGGGQPQHF
TGTGCCAGCAGTGCCGGGGGGGGCGGCCAGCCCCAGCATTTT
>-|TRBV6-6|TRBJ2-1|-
CASSRAGGLYNEQFF
TGTGCCAGCAGTCGCGCAGGTGGGCTCTACAATGAGCAGTTCTTC
>once|TRBV28|TRBJ2-7|-
CASSSGYGTYEQYF
TGTGCCAGCAGTTCGGGGTACGGAACCTACGAGCAGTACTTC
>few|TRBV28|TRBJ2-1|TRBD2
CATSLSGRTDEQFF
TGTGCCACTTCCCTTAGCGGGAGGACAGATGAGCAGTTCTTC
>few|TRBV2|TRBJ2-2|TRBD2
CASNPGRASGELFF
TGTGCCAGCAATCCGGGGAGGGCAAGCGGGGAGCTGTTTTTT
>-|TRBV28|TRBJ2-7|-
CASRSLARVVEQYF
TGTGCCAGCAGGTCACTCGCCCGAGTGGTCGAGCAGTACTTC
>-|TRBV7-3|TRBJ2-2|TRBD1
CASSSTGFGGELFF
TGTGCCAGCAGCTCGACAGGGTTCGGCGGGGAGCTGTTTTTT
>-|TRBV5-4|TRBJ2-2|-
CASTPGSGRARAGELFF
TGTGCCAGCACCCCCGGGAGTGGACGTGCTAGGGCCGGGGAGCTGTTTTTT
>-|TRBV6-5|TRBJ1-2|-
CASRDRLSSPRGYTF
TGTGCCAGCAGAGATAGGTTAAGCTCTCCGCGGGGCTACACCTTC
>-|TRBV15|TRBJ2-3|-
CATSRDPSGDTQYF
TGTGCCACCAGCAGAGATCCCTCCGGAGATACGCAGTATTTT
>once|TRBV7-2|TRBJ2-1|-
CASSLELVSSYNEQFF
TGTGCCAGCAGCTTAGAACTCGTAAGCTCCTACAATGAGCAGTTCTTC
>-|TRBV6-6|TRBJ2-7|TRBD1
CASSNTGVGNEQYF
TGTGCCAGCAGTAACACAGGGGTTGGGAACGAGCAGTACTTC
>-|TRBV19|TRBJ1-1|-
CASSQGRANTEAFF
TGTGCCAGTAGTCAGGGCAGGGCGAACACTGAAGCTTTCTTT
>-|TRBV9|TRBJ2-7|TRBD1
CASSNGQGDEQYF
TGTGCCAGCAGCAATGGACAGGGCGACGAGCAGTACTTC
>-|TRBV6-5|TRBJ2-7|-
CASSYRAPGEQYF
TGTGCCAGCAGTTACCGGGCTCCGGGGGAGCAGTACTTC
>-|TRBV20-1|TRBJ1-2|-
CSATRTSGYTF
TGCAGTGCTACTCGGACTTCTGGCTACACCTTC